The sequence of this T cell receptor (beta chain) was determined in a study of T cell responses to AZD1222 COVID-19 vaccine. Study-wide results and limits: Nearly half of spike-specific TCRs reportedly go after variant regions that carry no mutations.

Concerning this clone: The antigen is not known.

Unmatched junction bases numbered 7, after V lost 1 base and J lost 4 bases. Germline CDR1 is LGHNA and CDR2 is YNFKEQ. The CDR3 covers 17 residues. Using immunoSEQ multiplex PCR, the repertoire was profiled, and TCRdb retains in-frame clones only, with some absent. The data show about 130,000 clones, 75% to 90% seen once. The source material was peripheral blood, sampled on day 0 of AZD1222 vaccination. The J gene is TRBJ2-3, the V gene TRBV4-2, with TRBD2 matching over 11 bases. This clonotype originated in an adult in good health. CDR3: CASSQALAGGPSDTQYF. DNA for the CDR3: TGTGCCAGCAGCCAAGCCTTAGCGGGGGGGCCATCAGATACGCAGTATTTT.